This T cell receptor beta chain was obtained from a study of chemoradiotherapy in HPV16-positive cancers. This table comes from immunoSEQ multiplex PCR, and its TCRdb copy is limited to in-frame clones, with some not included. The sample holds more than 30,000 clones; about 88% are singletons and the top ten take approximately 2.8%. This clone was picked up a small number of times. Its cognate antigen is unknown. General study findings and limits: For HPV16-positive patients, expanding HPV-responsive T cells associated with longer recurrence-free survival.

The starting material was blood, obtained from a patient who underwent chemoradiotherapy. The TCR was taken from a human donor with HPV-associated anogenital cancer.

Here the CDR3 reads CASSPGQRYNEQFF. The CDR3 DNA reads TGCGCCAGCAGCCCGGGACAGAGATACAATGAGCAGTTCTTC. The chain joins TRBV5-1 to TRBJ2-1, with TRBD1 matching 7 bases. V lost 4 bases to trimming and J lost 4 bases; unmatched junction nucleotides: 5. Germline assignment: CDR1 SGHRS and CDR2 YFSETQ. There are 14 residues in the CDR3. Supplemented by reference TRBV5-1 and TRBJ2-1, the full variable domain reads KAGVTQTPRYLIKTRGQQVTLSCSPISGHRSVSWYQQTPGQGLQFLFEYFSETQRNKGNFPGRFSGRQFSNSRSEMNVSTLELGDSALYLCASSPGQRYNEQFFGPGTRLTVL.